This TCR beta chain was recovered during a study of cytomegalovirus exposure and HLA in healthy donors. Across the whole study: An earlier analysis identified 95 million to 120 million unique TCR beta sequences in 150 million to 200 million T cells.

PCR used 60 Vbeta primers and 13 Jbeta primers. The method was immunoSEQ multiplex PCR; TCRdb's version includes in-frame clones alone and lacks a portion of them. The table lists about 110,000 clones, more than 80% of them singletons. The CDR3 extends over 15 amino acids. Germline V gene data show CDR1 as MDHEN and CDR2 as SYDVKM. V lost 7 bases to trimming and J lost 4 bases; unmatched junction nucleotides: 10. Study results and caveats: Previously analyzed data showed that most TCR beta V segments were productive at a frequency of about 90% or about 30%. As was reported, the classifier diagnosed cytomegalovirus status with high specificity and sensitivity.

In the case of this clone: What it recognizes is unknown.

The chain couples TRBV28 to TRBJ1-1, with 9 bases lining up with TRBD1. This sequence was found in a man younger than 35 in good health and CMV-seronegative. Sequencing input: PBMCs. As DNA, the CDR3 is TGTGCCAGCACCCTGGGACAGGGCGTGGGCACTGAAGCTTTCTTT. Encoded protein: CASTLGQGVGTEAFF. Together with reference TRBV28 and TRBJ1-1, the CDR3 gives the full variable domain: DVKVTQSSRYLVKRTGEKVFLECVQDMDHENMFWYRQDPGLGLRLIYFSYDVKMKEKGDIPEGYSVSREKKERFSLILESASTNQTSMYLCASTLGQGVGTEAFFGQGTRLTVV.